This section outlines one T cell receptor beta chain sequence together with its context. These data originate in a study of blood T cell repertoires in COVID-19. For the study at large: The study drew acute and convalescent COVID-19 samples from the United States, Italy and Spain. Nucleic acid was either cDNA or gDNA, and it came from T cells, B-cell-depleted T cells, or PBMCs.

The table came from immunoSEQ multiplex PCR; TCRdb's copy has only in-frame clones and leaves some out. Here the sample spans about 180,000 clones, about 80% being singletons. V gave up 8 bases and J gave up 4 bases, with 9 bases separating them. The germline gives CDR1 MNHEY, CDR2 SVGAGI. The CDR3 has 12 amino acids. The rearrangement uses TRBV6-5 and TRBJ1-3, with D hard to call. This TCR came from a man aged 65 to 79 with active or convalescent COVID-19. Specimen: peripheral blood. The CDR3 here is CASYGSGNTIYF. In nucleotides, the CDR3 is TGTGCCAGCTACGGTTCCGGAAACACCATATATTTT.